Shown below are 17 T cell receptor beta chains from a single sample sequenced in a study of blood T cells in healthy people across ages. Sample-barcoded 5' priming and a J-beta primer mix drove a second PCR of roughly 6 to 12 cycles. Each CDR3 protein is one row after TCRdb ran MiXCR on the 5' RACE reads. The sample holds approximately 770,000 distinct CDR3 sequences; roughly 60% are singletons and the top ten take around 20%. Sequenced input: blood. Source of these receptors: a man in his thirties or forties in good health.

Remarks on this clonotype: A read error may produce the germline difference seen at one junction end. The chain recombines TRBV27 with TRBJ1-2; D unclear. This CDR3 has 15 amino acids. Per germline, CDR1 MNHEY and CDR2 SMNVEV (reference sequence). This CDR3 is CASSLRGTLNYGYTF. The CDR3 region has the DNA TGCGCCAGCAGTTTACGGGGAACCCTTAACTATGGCTACACCTTC.

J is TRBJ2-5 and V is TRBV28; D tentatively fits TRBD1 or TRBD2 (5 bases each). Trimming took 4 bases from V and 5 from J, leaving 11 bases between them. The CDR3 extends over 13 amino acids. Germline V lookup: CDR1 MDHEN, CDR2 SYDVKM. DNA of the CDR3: TGTGCCAGCAGTTCATTAGGGGACGAGACCCAGTACTTC. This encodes CASSSLGDETQYF.

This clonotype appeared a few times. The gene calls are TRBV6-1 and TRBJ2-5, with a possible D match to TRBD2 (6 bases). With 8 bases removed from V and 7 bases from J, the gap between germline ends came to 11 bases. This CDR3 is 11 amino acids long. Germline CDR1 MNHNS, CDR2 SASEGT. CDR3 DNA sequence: TGTGCCAGCGGGACGCGGGGGACCCAGTACTTC. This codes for CASGTRGTQYF.

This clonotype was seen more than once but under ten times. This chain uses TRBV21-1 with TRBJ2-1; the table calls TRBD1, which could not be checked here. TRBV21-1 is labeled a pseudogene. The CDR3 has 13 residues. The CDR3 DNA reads TGTGCCAGCAGCAAAGCGGGGGGGGACAAGCAGTTCTTC. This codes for CASSKAGGDKQFF.

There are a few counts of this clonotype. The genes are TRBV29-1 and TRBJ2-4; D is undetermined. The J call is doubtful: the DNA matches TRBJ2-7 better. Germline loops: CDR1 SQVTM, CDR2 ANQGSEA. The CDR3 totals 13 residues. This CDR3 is CSVVAGLSYEQYF. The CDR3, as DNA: TGCAGCGTTGTAGCAGGTCTCTCCTACGAGCAGTACTTC.

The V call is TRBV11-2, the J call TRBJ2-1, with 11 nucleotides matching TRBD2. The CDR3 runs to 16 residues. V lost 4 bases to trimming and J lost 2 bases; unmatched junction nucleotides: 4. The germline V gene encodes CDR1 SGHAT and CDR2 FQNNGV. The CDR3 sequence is CASSSKGLAAYNEQFF. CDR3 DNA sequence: TGTGCCAGCAGCTCCAAGGGACTAGCGGCCTACAATGAGCAGTTCTTC.

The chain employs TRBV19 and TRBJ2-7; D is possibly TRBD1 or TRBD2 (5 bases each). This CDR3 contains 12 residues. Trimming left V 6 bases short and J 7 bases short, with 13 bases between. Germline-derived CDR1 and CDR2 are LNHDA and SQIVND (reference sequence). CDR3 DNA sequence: TGTGCCAGTAGGGAGAGGGGCAATGAGCAGTACTTC. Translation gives CASRERGNEQYF.

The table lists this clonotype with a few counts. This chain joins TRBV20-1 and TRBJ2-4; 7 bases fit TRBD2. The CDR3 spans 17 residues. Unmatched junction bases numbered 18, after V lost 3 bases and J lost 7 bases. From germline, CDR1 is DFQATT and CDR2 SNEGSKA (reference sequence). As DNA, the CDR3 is TGCAGTGCTAGTCAGTCCGTTTGGGGAGTGGGGGGGAACATTCAGTACTTC. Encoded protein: CSASQSVWGVGGNIQYF.

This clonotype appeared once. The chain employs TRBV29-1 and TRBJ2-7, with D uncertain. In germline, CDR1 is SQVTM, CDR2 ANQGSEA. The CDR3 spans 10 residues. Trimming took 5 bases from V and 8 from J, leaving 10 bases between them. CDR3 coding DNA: TGCAGCGTTTCTGATAGGCAGCAGTACTTC. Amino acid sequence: CSVSDRQQYF.

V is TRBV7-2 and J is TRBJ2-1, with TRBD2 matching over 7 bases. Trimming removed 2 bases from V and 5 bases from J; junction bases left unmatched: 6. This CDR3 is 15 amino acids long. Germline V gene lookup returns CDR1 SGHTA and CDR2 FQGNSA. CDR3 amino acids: CASSLWGGGNNEQFF. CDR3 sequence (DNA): TGTGCCAGCAGCTTATGGGGGGGGGGGAACAATGAGCAGTTCTTC.

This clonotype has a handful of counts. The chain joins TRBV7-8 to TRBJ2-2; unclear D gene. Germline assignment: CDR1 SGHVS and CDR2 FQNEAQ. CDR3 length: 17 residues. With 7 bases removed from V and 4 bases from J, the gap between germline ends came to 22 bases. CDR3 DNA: TGTGCCAGCATCCATGCTTATCCGCTTTACGGCACCGGGGAGCTGTTTTTT. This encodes CASIHAYPLYGTGELFF.

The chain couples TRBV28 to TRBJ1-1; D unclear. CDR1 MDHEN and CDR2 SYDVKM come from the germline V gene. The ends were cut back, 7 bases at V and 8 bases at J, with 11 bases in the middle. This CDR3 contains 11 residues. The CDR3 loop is CASISSLEAFF. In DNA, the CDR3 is TGTGCCAGCATCTCCAGTCTCGAAGCTTTCTTT.

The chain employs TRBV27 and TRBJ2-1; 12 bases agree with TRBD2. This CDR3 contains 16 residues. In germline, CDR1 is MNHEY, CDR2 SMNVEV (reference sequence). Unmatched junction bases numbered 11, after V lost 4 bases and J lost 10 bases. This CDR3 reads CASSSLGLAGTYEQFF. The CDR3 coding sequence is TGTGCCAGCAGTTCCCTTGGACTAGCGGGAACCTACGAGCAGTTCTTC.

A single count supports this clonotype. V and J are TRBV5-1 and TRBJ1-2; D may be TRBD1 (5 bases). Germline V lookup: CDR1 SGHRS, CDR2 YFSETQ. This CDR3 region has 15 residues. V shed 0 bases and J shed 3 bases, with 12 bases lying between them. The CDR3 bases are TGCGCCAGCAGCTTGGAAAGGGGCTCCTACTATGGCTACACCTTC. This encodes CASSLERGSYYGYTF.

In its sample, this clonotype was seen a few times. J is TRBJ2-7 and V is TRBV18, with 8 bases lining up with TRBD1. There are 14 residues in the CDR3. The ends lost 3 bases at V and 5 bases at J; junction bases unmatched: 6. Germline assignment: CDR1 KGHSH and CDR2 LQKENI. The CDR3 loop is CASSPGQGVDEQYF. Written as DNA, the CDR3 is TGTGCCAGCTCACCTGGACAGGGAGTGGACGAGCAGTACTTC.

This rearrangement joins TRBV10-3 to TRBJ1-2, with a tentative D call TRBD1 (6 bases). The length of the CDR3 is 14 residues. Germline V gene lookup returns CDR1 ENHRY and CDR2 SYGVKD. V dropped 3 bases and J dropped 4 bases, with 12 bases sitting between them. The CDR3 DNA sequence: TGTGCCATCAGTGAAGGGGGGGCGGCCTATGGCTACACCTTC. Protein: CAISEGGAAYGYTF.

The CDR3 spells CASSPRFGAGANVLTF. The CDR3 DNA sequence: TGTGCCAGCAGCCCACGCTTCGGGGCTGGGGCCAACGTCCTGACTTTC. The chain combines TRBV4-2 with TRBJ2-6; possible D gene TRBD2, 5 bases. The ends were cut back, 4 bases at V and 2 bases at J, with 12 bases in the middle. The CDR3 is made up of 16 amino acids. The germline V gene has CDR1 LGHNA and CDR2 YNFKEQ.